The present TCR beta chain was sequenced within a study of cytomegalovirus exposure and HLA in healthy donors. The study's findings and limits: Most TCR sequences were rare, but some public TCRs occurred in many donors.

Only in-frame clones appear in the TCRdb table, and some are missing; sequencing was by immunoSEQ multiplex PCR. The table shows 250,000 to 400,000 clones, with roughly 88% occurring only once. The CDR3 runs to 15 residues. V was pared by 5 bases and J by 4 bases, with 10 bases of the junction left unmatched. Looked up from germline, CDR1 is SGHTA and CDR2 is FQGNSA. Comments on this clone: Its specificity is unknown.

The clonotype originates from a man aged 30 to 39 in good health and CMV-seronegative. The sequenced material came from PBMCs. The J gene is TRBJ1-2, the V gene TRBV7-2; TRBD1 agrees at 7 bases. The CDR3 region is CASSPELTGTYGYTF. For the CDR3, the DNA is TGTGCCAGCAGCCCAGAATTGACAGGGACCTATGGCTACACCTTC. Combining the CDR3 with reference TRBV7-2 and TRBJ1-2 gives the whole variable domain GAGVSQSPSNKVTEKGKDVELRCDPISGHTALYWYRQSLGQGLEFLIYFQGNSAPDKSGLPSDRFSAERTGGSVSTLTIQRTQQEDSAVYLCASSPELTGTYGYTFGSGTRLTVV.